This paragraph covers one T cell receptor (beta chain) sequence. Which antigen it targets is not known. There are no base qualities to consult, and no much larger clone falls within one base. The entry originates in a study of early T cells in non-severe SARS-CoV-2 infection listed by TCRdb under 2021. With regard to the full study: TCR sequencing used bulk RNA from unsorted whole blood, so alpha and beta chains could not be paired. What the authors observed across the whole study: VDJdb matching was skewed toward anti-spike CD8 responses and likely underestimated virus-specific expansions, missing private and CD4 specificities.

A case-control design nested within a healthcare worker cohort in London, UK, was used, with weekly nasopharyngeal swab PCR tests and blood sampling performed. Healthcare workers were recruited during the week of the UK lockdown, between 23 and 31 March 2020, and followed weekly for up to 16 weeks. Libraries were built with 5' RACE. Sequencing used a NextSeq 500. Unique molecular identifiers were attached to individual cDNA molecules in the TCR library protocol so that sequencing error and PCR bias could be corrected. TCR alpha and beta chains were both sequenced, and the abundances of alpha and beta sequences in each sample were closely correlated with each other. The original methods were these. V gene, J gene and CDR3 annotation of TCR sequences was performed with Decombinator V4. Expanded TCRs were defined as changing significantly between any two time points under a Poisson model with p below 0.0001. TCR abundances were normalised to the total number of TCRs sequenced per sample and expressed as counts per million. TRAV1-2 paired with TRAJ12, TRAJ20 or TRAJ33 defined MAIT TCRs, while TRAV10 paired with TRAJ18 defined iNKT TCRs. VDJdb, accessed 1 November 2021, was searched for CMV, EBV and SARS-CoV-2 annotated TCRs, with TCRs annotated for multiple antigens excluded. TCRdb took the public reads, trimmed them with fastp at Q25, ran MiXCR for clone calling and kept in-frame beta chains. Rows matching on CDR3 protein sequence are summarized as one entry with the most common DNA and genes. Clone size and V and J calls follow TCRdb, not the original study. This sample holds 60,000 to 75,000 distinct CDR3 sequences; 10% to 15% were observed only once. In total, the top ten clones hold roughly 6.8% of the sample.

Via the germline V gene, CDR1 is MNHEY and CDR2 SVGEGT. The CDR3, from cysteine to phenylalanine, totals 14 residues. Only the CDR3 DNA is retained, 42 bases long and in frame from the first base. V and J are truncated by 8 bases and 6 bases respectively, leaving an intervening sequence of 16 bases. The rearranged chain carries TRBV6-2 or TRBV6-3 and TRBJ2-2, with no confidently assigned D gene. Sequencing was done on a sample of whole blood. The clonotype was recovered from an adult who was a healthcare worker with PCR-confirmed SARS-CoV-2 infection or an uninfected control (not recorded which). The CDR3 corresponds to CASVALSQAGELFF. The DNA sequence is as follows: TGTGCCAGCGTTGCCTTAAGTCAAGCCGGGGAGCTGTTTTTT.